Listed here is a single TCR beta chain. The antigen remains undetermined. Using immunoSEQ multiplex PCR, the repertoire was profiled, and TCRdb retains in-frame clones only, with some absent. The sample lists roughly 130,000 clones; 85% to 90% were seen once. This sample is drawn from a study of radiation and T cells in renal cell carcinoma. The study's findings and limits: Baseline intratumoral clonotype presence is unknown without pretreatment biopsies.

Stated time point: blood 2 weeks post-SBRT. Treatment: 15 Gy SBRT to primary tumor, nephrectomy 4 weeks later. Serial blood draws occurred at baseline and 2 and 4 weeks post-SBRT. The CDR3 runs 14 residues. Germline V gene data show CDR1 as GTSNPN and CDR2 as SVGIG (reference sequence). The V end was cut by 2 bases, the J end by 7 bases, with 12 bases between. V and J are TRBV30 and TRBJ1-6; no clear D gene. The sequencing here drew on blood, taken from a patient whose treatment included radiotherapy and nephrectomy. The receptor's source is a woman between 70 and 85 years old with renal cell carcinoma. Written as DNA, the CDR3 is TGTGCCTGGAGTCCTAAGACGGGGAATTCACCCCTCCACTTT. It codes for CAWSPKTGNSPLHF.